Sequencing of this TCR beta chain was carried out in a study of cytomegalovirus exposure and HLA in healthy donors. Across the whole study: Among the 300 to 500 genotyped donors, less than 85% were placed in the Caucasian-associated ancestry cluster.

As to this clone: The antigen is not known.

Both 60 Vbeta primers and 13 Jbeta primers went into the PCR. Produced via immunoSEQ multiplex PCR; TCRdb's table is partial and in-frame only. The sample table includes tens of thousands of clones. Study-wide points: According to the study, roughly 160 TCR beta chains were cytomegalovirus-associated.

The sample was PBMCs. The TCR sequence derives from a male donor in good health and CMV-seronegative.

In DNA, the CDR3 is TGTGCCAGCAGTGGGCCCAGGGCGGGATACTACGAGCAGTACTTC. Its translation is CASSGPRAGYYEQYF. This rearrangement joins TRBV2 to TRBJ2-7; TRBD2 is a possible D gene (6 bases). The CDR3 covers 15 residues. CDR1 is SNHLY and CDR2 is FYNNEI in the germline V gene. The germline V and J ends were trimmed by 4 bases and 3 bases, with 16 bases remaining between them.